Following are 27 T cell receptor beta chains from one sample sequenced in a study of blood T cell repertoires in COVID-19. Clones were sequenced by immunoSEQ multiplex PCR, and TCRdb holds only the in-frame ones, with some missing. In the table there are 150,000 to 200,000 clones, roughly nine tenths of which are singletons. Input material: peripheral blood. Receptors were obtained from a woman of 80 years or more in a cohort sampled during active or convalescent COVID-19.

V and J are TRBV11-3 and TRBJ1-1, with D unclear. V was clipped by 1 base and J by 5 bases, with 14 bases between them. CDR3 length: 15 residues. In germline, CDR1 is SGHNT, CDR2 YENEEA. The DNA for the CDR3 is TGTGCCAGCAGCTTAGTTGCGGGGTCGGGAACTGAAGCTTTCTTT. This encodes CASSLVAGSGTEAFF.

In its sample, this clone was seen once. This chain connects TRBV14 to TRBJ2-7, with TRBD1 matching 7 bases. V shed 1 base, J shed 7 bases, and the junction held 13 bases outside the gene matches. Germline loops: CDR1 SGHDN, CDR2 FVKESK. The CDR3 sequence is 16 residues long. The DNA for the CDR3 is TGTGCCAGCAGCCAAGTGACCGGGACAGTGGCTCGAGAGCAGTACTTC. Translating gives CASSQVTGTVAREQYF.

The CDR3 region is CASSPAGAKFGRDTQYF. The CDR3 DNA is TGTGCCAGCAGTCCAGCGGGAGCGAAATTTGGCCGAGATACGCAGTATTTT. V gene TRBV27 combines with J gene TRBJ2-3, with 8 bases matching TRBD2. The CDR3 is made up of 17 amino acids. Unmatched junction bases numbered 15, after V lost 5 bases and J lost 5 bases. Germline assignment: CDR1 MNHEY and CDR2 SMNVEV (reference sequence).

The chain has TRBV5-1 and TRBJ1-2, with a possible D match to TRBD1 (6 bases). Trimming shortened V by 7 bases and J by 8 bases, and 18 bases separated the two germline ends. There are 13 residues in the CDR3. In germline, CDR1 is SGHRS, CDR2 YFSETQ. The CDR3 here is CASRSQGFEGYTF. DNA for the CDR3: TGCGCCAGCCGATCACAGGGATTTGAGGGCTACACCTTC. The variable domain in full, with the rest retrieved from reference TRBV5-1 and TRBJ1-2, is KAGVTQTPRYLIKTRGQQVTLSCSPISGHRSVSWYQQTPGQGLQFLFEYFSETQRNKGNFPGRFSGRQFSNSRSEMNVSTLELGDSALYLCASRSQGFEGYTFGSGTRLTVV.

The V call is TRBV5-6, the J call TRBJ2-3; a possible D gene is TRBD2 (6 bases). CDR1 and CDR2 from the germline V gene are SGHDT and YYEEEE. The CDR3 is 16 residues long. V lost 5 bases and J lost 3, with 19 bases in between. The CDR3 reads CASRGREPKKTDTQYF. The CDR3, as DNA: TGTGCCAGCAGAGGCCGGGAGCCCAAAAAGACAGATACGCAGTATTTT.

For this clone: This sample includes further DNA sequences coding for the same CDR3. The V call is TRBV11-3, the J call TRBJ1-1; D gene unclear. CDR1 is SGHNT, CDR2 YENEEA, per germline. Trimming pared 2 bases from V and 7 bases from J, leaving 8 bases between. CDR3 length: 12 amino acids. The CDR3 sequence is CASSLSGYEAFF. The CDR3 nucleotides read TGTGCCAGCAGCTTAAGCGGGTATGAAGCTTTCTTT.

The chain recombines TRBV10-2 with TRBJ2-3; 10 nucleotides line up with TRBD2. The CDR3 sequence is 15 residues long. The V segment lost 6 bases and the J segment 3 bases; nucleotides outside the gene matches: 6. Germline lookup yields CDR1 WSHSY and CDR2 SAAADI. The CDR3 spells CASSGSGRGTDTQYF. CDR3 nucleotide sequence: TGCGCCAGCAGCGGGAGCGGGAGGGGGACAGATACGCAGTATTTT.

CDR3 loop: CATSHRQENTGELFF. CDR3 in DNA: TGTGCCACCAGCCATCGACAGGAGAACACCGGGGAGCTGTTTTTT. The chain recombines TRBV15 with TRBJ2-2, with a weak D call TRBD1 (6 bases). Trimming left V 5 bases short and J 1 base short, with 11 bases between. Per the germline V gene, CDR1 is LNHNV and CDR2 is YYDKDF (reference sequence). This CDR3 comprises 15 residues.

This rearrangement joins TRBV28 to TRBJ2-7; TRBD1 is a possible D gene (5 bases). V lost 5 bases and J 5 bases, leaving 16 bases between the germline ends. This CDR3 has 14 amino acids. Per the germline V gene, CDR1 is MDHEN and CDR2 is SYDVKM. CDR3 bases: TGTGCCAGCAGTCCAGTCCTCGCGGACAACGAGCAGTACGTC. Protein: CASSPVLADNEQYV.

The CDR3 DNA reads TGTGCCAGCAGCCCCTCGGAGACAGGGGGTGAGCAGTACTTC. Protein sequence: CASSPSETGGEQYF. The rearrangement joins TRBV21-1 to TRBJ2-7; the DNA was not compared with TRBD1, the D call given in the table. TRBV21-1 is recorded as a pseudogene. The CDR3 length is 14 residues.

This clone came up once. The CDR3: CASSAGSSGNTIYF. The DNA of the CDR3 is TGTGCCAGCAGCGCGGGGTCCTCTGGAAACACCATATATTTT. The genes are TRBV9 and TRBJ1-3; D uncertain. From germline, CDR1 is SGDLS and CDR2 YYNGEE. This CDR3 is built from 14 residues. Between the trimmed V and J ends, which lost 3 bases and 0 bases, there was a span of 7 bases.

The CDR3 DNA follows: TGTGCCAGCAGCTATGGACAGGGCCTGGCTGAAAAACTGTTTTTT. Translation gives CASSYGQGLAEKLFF. V usage is TRBV5-6 and J usage is TRBJ1-4, with TRBD1 matching 8 bases. Germline-derived CDR1 and CDR2 are SGHDT and YYEEEE. CDR3 length: 15 residues. The V gene end was trimmed by 3 bases and the J gene end by 7 bases; junction bases not matched to a gene: 8.

The chain carries TRBV18 and TRBJ1-5; D may be TRBD1 (5 bases). Germline values: CDR1 KGHSH, CDR2 LQKENI. Trimming cost V 6 bases and J 0 bases, with 9 bases left between them. The CDR3 extends over 14 amino acids. This CDR3 is CASSGGSSNQPQHF. The CDR3 nucleotides are TGTGCCAGCTCGGGGGGTAGTAGCAATCAGCCCCAGCATTTT.

This clone was observed a single time. The chain has TRBV11-3 and TRBJ2-7; 7 bases are shared with TRBD1. The CDR3 has 15 residues. Germline values: CDR1 SGHNT, CDR2 YENEEA. The V and J ends lost 5 bases and 3 bases, in that order; junction bases with no gene match: 10. The CDR3 is CASSPGTASFYEQYF. The CDR3 nucleotides read TGTGCCAGCAGCCCCGGGACAGCTTCCTTCTACGAGCAGTACTTC.

The V gene is TRBV3-1 (or the pseudogene TRBV3-2), the J gene TRBJ2-7; D possibly corresponds to TRBD2 (6 bases). Germline loops: CDR1 LGHDT, CDR2 YNNKEL (reference sequence). This CDR3 spans 14 amino acids. The germline V and J ends were trimmed by 2 bases and 0 bases, with 8 bases remaining between them. In nucleotides, the CDR3 is TGTGCCAGCAGCCAACGGGGGAGCTCCTACGAGCAGTACTTC. Its protein product is CASSQRGSSYEQYF.

The V gene is TRBV2, the J gene TRBJ1-4; no definite D call. CDR3 size: 12 residues. V gave up 6 bases and J gave up 7 bases, with 9 bases separating them. The germline V gene encodes CDR1 SNHLY and CDR2 FYNNEI. This CDR3 reads CASRQTGEKLFF. The CDR3 coding sequence is TGTGCCAGCAGACAAACGGGTGAAAAACTGTTTTTT. Full variable domain (outside the CDR3, taken from reference TRBV2 and TRBJ1-4): EPEVTQTPSHQVTQMGQEVILRCVPISNHLYFYWYRQILGQKVEFLVSFYNNEISEKSEIFDDQFSVERPDGSNFTLKIRSTKLEDSAMYFCASRQTGEKLFFGSGTQLSVL.

J is TRBJ1-6 and V is TRBV19; no definite D call. In germline, CDR1 is LNHDA, CDR2 SQIVND (reference sequence). V was cut by 1 base and J by 6 bases, with 7 bases left in between. The CDR3 totals 14 residues. CDR3 amino acids: CASSIANSNSPLHF. The CDR3, as DNA: TGTGCCAGTAGTATAGCCAACAGTAATTCACCCCTCCACTTT.

The V call is TRBV6-5, the J call TRBJ1-2, with 9 bases lining up with TRBD1. The CDR3 extends over 13 amino acids. V shed 6 bases and J 3 bases; nucleotides not matched to a gene: 2. Germline lookup yields CDR1 MNHEY and CDR2 SVGAGI. CDR3 amino acids: CASSRDRDYGYTF. DNA of the CDR3: TGTGCCAGCAGCCGGGACAGGGACTATGGCTACACCTTC.

The CDR3 DNA follows: TGTGCCAGCAGCCACCCTAGGGGCGGGGGTGCTCATGGGGCCAACGTCCTGACTTTC. This gives the protein CASSHPRGGGAHGANVLTF. This rearrangement joins TRBV7-6 to TRBJ2-6; 7 bases align to TRBD2. The CDR3 sequence is 19 residues long. Germline CDR1 reads SGHVS; CDR2 reads FNYEAQ. Unmatched junction bases numbered 16, after V lost 5 bases and J lost 3 bases.

The gene calls are TRBV11-2 and TRBJ2-1; 7 positions match TRBD2. The trim removed 5 bases at V and 5 bases at J, leaving 12 bases unmatched. The CDR3 loop spans 16 amino acids. Germline V gene lookup returns CDR1 SGHAT and CDR2 FQNNGV. In DNA form, the CDR3 reads TGTGCCAGCAGCCGTATCGGGCTAGCGGATAACAATGAGCAGTTCTTC. Protein product: CASSRIGLADNNEQFF.

The chain is built from TRBV6-2 or TRBV6-3 and TRBJ2-7; D is ambiguous. Germline-derived CDR1 and CDR2 are MNHEY and SVGEGT. There are 14 residues in the CDR3. The ends were cut back, 2 bases at V and 0 bases at J, with 8 bases in the middle. CDR3 coding DNA: TGTGCCAGCAGTTACACGGGTAGCTCCTACGAGCAGTACTTC. Translated, it gives CASSYTGSSYEQYF.

The CDR3 sequence is CAGGQGAPGELFF. The CDR3 coding sequence is TGTGCCGGCGGCCAGGGGGCCCCCGGGGAGCTGTTTTTT. The J gene is TRBJ2-2, the V gene TRBV30, with 8 positions matching TRBD1. Germline loops: CDR1 GTSNPN, CDR2 SVGIG (reference sequence). This CDR3 contains 13 residues. The V gene end was trimmed by 8 bases and the J gene end by 6 bases; junction bases not matched to a gene: 8. Variable domain in full (rest from reference TRBV30 and TRBJ2-2): SQTIHQWPATLVQPVGSPLSLECTVEGTSNPNLYWYRQAAGRGLQLLFYSVGIGQISSEVPQNLSASRPQDRQFILSSKKLLLSDSGFYLCAGGQGAPGELFFGEGSRLTVL.

This chain joins TRBV3-1 (or the pseudogene TRBV3-2) and TRBJ1-5; D is unclear. The CDR3 extends over 15 amino acids. Germline V CDR1 and CDR2: LGHDT, YNNKEL (reference sequence). The V end was cut by 4 bases, the J end by 5 bases, with 15 bases between. CDR3 residues: CASSLSVGMDQPQHF. The CDR3 DNA reads TGTGCCAGCAGCCTCTCCGTCGGGATGGATCAGCCCCAGCATTTT.

This chain joins TRBV2 and TRBJ2-5; D is possibly TRBD2 (5 bases). Germline assignment: CDR1 SNHLY and CDR2 FYNNEI. V was shortened by 6 bases and J by 7 bases, with 9 bases between the two germline ends. The CDR3 contains 11 residues. The CDR3 DNA reads as TGTGCCAGCAGAGATGGAGGGACCCAGTACTTC. Protein product: CASRDGGTQYF.

The V and J genes are TRBV28 and TRBJ2-1, with 11 bases that match TRBD1. The CDR3 runs 15 residues. V shed 6 bases, J shed 6 bases, and the junction held 7 bases outside the gene matches. Germline V gene sequence: CDR1 MDHEN, CDR2 SYDVKM. CDR3 residues: CASRGGTGGLNEQFF. The CDR3 bases are TGTGCCAGCAGGGGAGGGACAGGGGGACTCAATGAGCAGTTCTTC.

The chain is built from TRBV5-6 and TRBJ1-6; TRBD1 might be the D (5 bases). The V gene lost 0 bases and the J gene lost 6 bases, with 13 bases spanning the gap. Germline CDR1 is SGHDT and CDR2 is YYEEEE. The CDR3 spans 16 residues. CDR3 protein: CASSLAVGGTNSPLHF. The CDR3 nucleotides read TGTGCCAGCAGCTTGGCTGTTGGCGGGACTAATTCACCCCTCCACTTT.

The gene calls are TRBV5-1 and TRBJ2-1; 7 bases agree with TRBD2. The CDR3 consists of 14 residues. Trimming removed 4 bases from V and 8 bases from J; junction bases left unmatched: 9. Germline V gene data show CDR1 as SGHRS and CDR2 as YFSETQ. CDR3 nucleotide sequence: TGCGCCAGCAGCATGCAGACTAGCTCAGATGAGCAGTTCTTC. Residues: CASSMQTSSDEQFF.